This record looks at one T cell receptor (beta chain) sequence and its context. Its specificity is unknown. The method was immunoSEQ multiplex PCR; TCRdb's version includes in-frame clones alone and lacks a portion of them. The sample contains approximately 45,000 clones, more than 70% of which appear only once. The sample originates from a study of T cell responses to AZD1222 COVID-19 vaccine. Study-wide results and limits: Seropositive status at baseline applied to only a handful of AZD1222 recipients. Donors were largely white British and mainly female; clonal diversity was possibly underestimated.

The receptor was derived from an adult who received the AZD1222 COVID-19 vaccine. The sequencing here drew on peripheral blood, taken 28 days after the second AZD1222 dose.

CDR3 in amino acids: CASSPGVGRSGANVLTF. The CDR3 region has the DNA TGTGCCAGCAGCCCCGGGGTAGGGAGATCTGGGGCCAACGTCCTGACTTTC. The gene calls are TRBV7-3 and TRBJ2-6; maybe TRBD2 (5 bases). CDR1 and CDR2 from the germline V gene are SGHTA and FQGTGA. This CDR3 spans 17 amino acids. Trimming removed 5 bases at V and 1 base at J, with 15 bases between.